The sequence of this T cell receptor (beta chain) was determined in a study of T-cell memory formation after mild COVID-19 (dated by TCRdb to the early 2020s). General notes on the study: Most TCR sequence clusters were specific to one of the two donors. The cohort comprised two young, previously healthy adult volunteers, one female and one male. In a couple of donors, T-cell clones that expanded and contracted after mild COVID-19 were tracked by sequencing TCRalpha and TCRbeta repertoires over time. The full study reports these points: Only two mild cases were covered in the study, and larger cohorts including severe cases with pre-infection samples were considered necessary. Clones contracting from day 15 to 85 had balanced CD4/CD8 phenotypes, while a second wave expanding from day 15 to 37 was biased towards CD4+. The detection of some responding clones in pre-infection memory suggests that pre-existing cross-reactive memory T cells joined the SARS-CoV-2 response. Contracting CD4+ clones turned up mainly in the CM and EM memory subsets, whereas EMRA was where CD8+ clones were enriched. SARS-CoV-2 specificity was not confirmed for the second-wave clones peaking on day 37.

Ficoll-Paque density gradient centrifugation was the method used to isolate PBMCs. Sequencing relied on an Illumina NovaSeq 6000. TCRalpha and TCRbeta cDNA libraries were constructed by 5'RACE with constant-segment primers, with sample barcodes and unique molecular identifiers being introduced. Trizol reagent was used to extract RNA from every sample. The libraries were amplified in two PCR steps, and the second step added a second sample barcode and Illumina TruSeq adapters. Sequencing of the libraries was done on an Illumina NovaSeq, producing 2 x 150 bp paired-end reads. Processing in the source paper ran as follows. With migec v1.2.7, reads were demultiplexed and then collapsed into UMI-guided consensus sequences. Using mixcr v2.1.11, UMI consensuses were aligned to TRA and TRB V and J templates and then assembled into clonotypes. A clonotype was counted as expanded or contracted only if both edgeR and NoisET called the change significant, with noise models trained on biological replicates. For edgeR calls, a false discovery rate-adjusted p below 0.01 and a log2 fold-change threshold of 1 were applied. PCA with hierarchical clustering of max-normalized trajectories of the 1000 most abundant clonotypes was used as exploratory dynamics analysis. Separately sequenced CD4+ and CD8+ repertoires were used to assign the CD4 or CD8 phenotype of responding clones. TCRdb cleaned the public reads at Q25 with fastp, built clones with MiXCR and kept in-frame beta chains. Each CDR3 protein appears once, grouped with its most common genes and DNA. TCRdb, rather than the study authors, made the V and J calls. The sample profile shows nearly 200,000 distinct CDR3 sequences; 15% to 20% of them were found once. The top ten clones comprise about 2.4% of the sample.

The CDR3 runs 15 residues from the cysteine to the phenylalanine. Only the CDR3 portion is preserved as DNA: 45 bases, with reading frame beginning at the first base. Via the germline V gene, CDR1 is SGHVS and CDR2 FQNEAQ. V trim: 5 bases; J trim: 5 bases; unmatched bases: 9. With respect to this clonotype: The antigen it binds to is not known. There are no base qualities to consult, and no much larger clone falls within one base.

The chain is made from TRBV7-8 and TRBJ2-3, with 8 junctional bases fitting TRBD2. The receptor comes from an adult woman who had mild COVID-19 (a few samples of this study predate the infection). The sample titles of this study are shuffled in the database, so cell type and time point are left out; the donor was told from shared clones. The sample taken for sequencing was PBMCs or a T cell subset sorted from them (not recorded which). The nucleotide sequence is given as TGTGCCAGCAGCCCCGAGGGGCTAGCGGGAGATACGCAGTATTTT. It translates as CASSPEGLAGDTQYF.